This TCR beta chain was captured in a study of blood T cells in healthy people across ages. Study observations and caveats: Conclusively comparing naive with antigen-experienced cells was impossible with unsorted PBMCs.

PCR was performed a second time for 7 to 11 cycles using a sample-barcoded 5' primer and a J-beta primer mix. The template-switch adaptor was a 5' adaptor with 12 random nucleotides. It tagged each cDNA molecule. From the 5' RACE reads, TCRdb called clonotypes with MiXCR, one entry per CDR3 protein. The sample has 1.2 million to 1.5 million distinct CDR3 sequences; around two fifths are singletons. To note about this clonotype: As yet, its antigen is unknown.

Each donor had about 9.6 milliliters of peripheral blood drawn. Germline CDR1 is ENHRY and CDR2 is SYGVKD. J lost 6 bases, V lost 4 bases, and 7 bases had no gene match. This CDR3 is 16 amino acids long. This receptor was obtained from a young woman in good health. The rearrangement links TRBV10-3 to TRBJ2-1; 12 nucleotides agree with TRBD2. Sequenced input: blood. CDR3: CAISGSPSGGANEQFF. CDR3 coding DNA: TGTGCCATCAGTGGCAGTCCTAGCGGGGGGGCCAATGAGCAGTTCTTC.